This T cell receptor beta chain was recovered during a study of beta chain features in type 1 diabetes. Regarding the study as a whole: Shortening of TCRB CDR3s, moderate but significant, appeared in all four CD4+ subsets of Type 1 diabetes patients. Across patients, naive, central memory and Treg TCRB repertoires exhibited apparently greater similarity than was observed across healthy donors.

This clone was detected only a few times. Its matching antigen is unknown. Sorting based on CD45RO/CCR7/CD25/CD127/CD95/CD27 separated CD4+ naive, central memory, regulatory and stem cell-like memory cells. Purity above 95% was achieved in all sorted populations. Expressed TCRB transcripts were sequenced after all isolated RNA was converted to cDNA. The table came from immunoSEQ multiplex PCR; TCRdb's copy has only in-frame clones and leaves some out. The sample includes 330,000 or so clones, over 9.5% of them seen just once. Input material: naive CD4+ T cells from blood. This clonotype was sampled from a young woman with type 1 diabetes.

As DNA, the CDR3 is TGTGCCAGCAGCTGGGGACAGGGTGTTGGCTACGAGCAGTACTTC. It translates to CASSWGQGVGYEQYF. The chain couples TRBV5-6 to TRBJ2-7; 9 bases are a match to TRBD1. Trimming at V came to 3 bases and at J to 3 bases, leaving 7 bases not matched to a gene. Germline lookup yields CDR1 SGHDT and CDR2 YYEEEE. The CDR3 extends over 15 amino acids.